Listed below are T cell receptor beta chains from one sample, sequenced in a study of technical replicates of blood from a handful of donors. Libraries were prepared by immunoSEQ multiplex PCR; TCRdb keeps only in-frame clonotypes and omits some of them. The data show over 50,000 clones, nearly 95% seen once. The sample comprised PBMCs. The source is a human donor in good health. Some clones in this sample may be carry-over from other donors' samples. Both conserved end residues are part of each CDR3. D genes are given only for firm matches. Not all rows give a size; the values are once, few, many and, for expanded clones, a class.

TRBJ2-2 NA TRBV6-6 TRBD2 TGTGCCACACGACGGGAGGGGACCGGGGAGCTGTTTTTT CATRREGTGELFF
TRBJ2-2 NA TRBV10-2 TRBD1 TGCGCCACCCGGGACAGTCGTAACACCGGGGAGCTGTTTTTT CATRDSRNTGELFF
TRBJ1-2 NA TRBV19 TRBD1 TGTGCCAGTAGTCGGGACAGCTATGGCTACACCTTC CASSRDSYGYTF
TRBJ2-3 NA TRBV15 NA TGTGCCACCAGCCAGGGGTCTACGCAGTATTTT CATSQGSTQYF
TRBJ1-5 NA TRBV5-1 NA TGCGCCAGCAGCTTGGACGGGGGGAGCAATCAGCCCCAGCATTTT CASSLDGGSNQPQHF
TRBJ1-1 NA TRBV4-3 NA TGCGCCAGCAGCCAAGATGGTAGGAACACTGAAGCTTTCTTT CASSQDGRNTEAFF
TRBJ2-7 NA TRBV27 TRBD1 TGTGCCAGCAGAAGGCAGGGGGCAGGAGAGCAGTACTTC CASRRQGAGEQYF
TRBJ1-1 NA TRBV6-1 NA TGTGCCAGCAGGGGGGCGCAGCCCCATGAAGCTTTCTTT CASRGAQPHEAFF
TRBJ2-7 once TRBV28 NA TGTGCCAGCAGCCCTAACTACGAGCAGTACTTC CASSPNYEQYF
TRBJ1-5 NA TRBV6-1 NA TGTGCCAGCAGTGAATCGGGGACACGGCCCTGGCCCCAGCATTTT CASSESGTRPWPQHF
TRBJ2-5 once TRBV2 TRBD2 TGTGCCACCCGACTAGCGCGGGAGACCCAGTACTTC CATRLARETQYF
TRBJ2-5 once TRBV9 TRBD2 TGTGCCAGCAGCGTGGGACTAGCCCAGAGAGAGACCCAGTACTTC CASSVGLAQRETQYF
TRBJ2-5 NA TRBV7-2 TRBD2 TGTGCCAGCAGCTTAGTCGGGGGGGAAGAGACCCAGTACTTC CASSLVGGEETQYF
TRBJ1-2 once TRBV7-2 NA TGTGCCAGCAGCCCGGACACTTATGGCTACACCTTC CASSPDTYGYTF
TRBJ2-7 NA TRBV7-9 NA TGTGCCAGCAGCTTAGCGTCCGGTACGACCTACGAGCAGTACTTC CASSLASGTTYEQYF
TRBJ2-1 NA TRBV21-1 NA TGTGCCAGCAGCAAAGGTTTACGGACAGTGTACAATGAGCAGTTCTTC CASSKGLRTVYNEQFF
TRBJ1-2 NA TRBV5-1 NA TGCGCCAGCAGCTTGGATGGGGGCCCCGGTATTTATGGCTACACCTTC CASSLDGGPGIYGYTF
TRBJ1-4 NA TRBV5-4 TRBD1 TGTGCCAGCAGCCCTACAGGGGGCGCCGATGAAAAACTGTTTTTT CASSPTGGADEKLFF
TRBJ2-7 NA TRBV5-5 TRBD1 TGTGCCAGCAGCTTGGGTCAGGGGGTAACCTACGAGCAGTACTTC CASSLGQGVTYEQYF
TRBJ2-7 NA TRBV9 TRBD1 TGTGCCAGCAGCGAGACAGGGGGTCTTCTCGAGCAGTACTTC CASSETGGLLEQYF
TRBJ1-2 NA TRBV14 TRBD1 TGTGCCAGCAGCTCGGGACAGGGCTATGGCTACACCTTC CASSSGQGYGYTF
TRBJ1-2 NA TRBV5-4 TRBD1 TGTGCCAGCAGCTTGAGATCGGGACAGGGTCGCTCTGGCTACACCTTC CASSLRSGQGRSGYTF
TRBJ2-1 NA TRBV21-1 NA TGTGCCAGCAGCAAAGTTTCGCGACTAGCGGGTTACAATGAGCAGTTCTTC CASSKVSRLAGYNEQFF
TRBJ2-5 NA TRBV4-3 NA TGCGCCAGCAGCCAAGATTACAGGGAAGGAGAGACCCAGTACTTC CASSQDYREGETQYF
TRBJ2-3 NA TRBV20-1 TRBD1 TGCAGTGCTAGGCGACAGGGGGATCTGTATTTT CSARRQGDLYF
TRBJ1-3 NA TRBV10-3 NA TGTGCCATCGGACTAGGGGAAAGGGTTGGAAACACCATATATTTT CAIGLGERVGNTIYF
TRBJ2-7 NA TRBV6-1 NA TGTGCCAGCAGGAGGGATAGTCCGGGGTACGAGCAGTACTTC CASRRDSPGYEQYF
TRBJ1-2 NA TRBV5-1 TRBD1 TGCGCCAGCAGCTTAACAGGGGCGGTTGGCTACACCTTC CASSLTGAVGYTF
TRBJ2-7 few TRBV5-6 NA TGTGCCAGCAGTTCTGGGCCCTCCTACGAGCAGTACTTC CASSSGPSYEQYF
TRBJ1-1 NA TRBV27 NA TGTGCCAGCAGTTTATGGGGTCGAGCGGGTTTCTTT CASSLWGRAGFF
TRBJ2-2 NA TRBV7-2 NA TGTGCCAGCAGCTTATCTAGACCCGGGGAGCTGTTTTTT CASSLSRPGELFF
TRBJ2-5 NA TRBV7-9 NA TGTGCCAGCAGCCGCCGACAGACCCAAGAGACCCAGTACTTC CASSRRQTQETQYF
TRBJ1-3 NA TRBV9 NA TGTGCCAGCAGCGTAGGTGGTAGCTCTGGAAACACCATATATTTT CASSVGGSSGNTIYF
TRBJ1-5 NA TRBV19 TRBD1 TGTGCCAGTAGTTCGCGAAGGACAGGGCTAAGCAATCAGCCCCAGCATTTT CASSSRRTGLSNQPQHF
TRBJ2-2 NA TRBV6-1 TRBD2 TGTGCCAGCAGTGAACGGGGGGGCACCGGGGAGCTGTTTTTT CASSERGGTGELFF
TRBJ2-5 NA TRBV4-3 NA TGCGCCAGCAGCCAAGATCACCGGCCAGGGCAGGGGGAGACCCAGTACTTC CASSQDHRPGQGETQYF
TRBJ2-7 NA TRBV2 TRBD1 TGTGCCAGCAGTGAAACCCCCCCAGGGGGCGCTTCGTACGAGCAGTACTTC CASSETPPGGASYEQYF
TRBJ1-1 NA TRBV29-1 NA TGCAGCGTTGTTAAGAACACTGAAGCTTTCTTT CSVVKNTEAFF
TRBJ2-5 NA TRBV21-1 NA TGTGCCAGCAGCAAATGGAGGGTTCAAGAGACCCAGTACTTC CASSKWRVQETQYF
TRBJ2-7 NA TRBV5-5 TRBD1 TGTGCCAGCACCAAGACAGGGTCCTACGAGCAGTACTTC CASTKTGSYEQYF
TRBJ2-7 NA TRBV6-1 TRBD2 TGTGCCAGCAGTGAAGGGGGGGGCTCCTACGAGCAGTACTTC CASSEGGGSYEQYF
TRBJ2-1 NA TRBV29-1 TRBD2 TGCACCTTTATCCGGGGCGGGAGCGGTCTGTTCTTC CTFIRGGSGLFF
TRBJ2-1 NA TRBV5-1 TRBD2 TGCGCCAGCAGCCCGACAGCGGGGGGGAATGAGCAGTTCTTC CASSPTAGGNEQFF
TRBJ2-7 NA TRBV4-1 NA TGCGCCAGCAGCCAGTCCGTAGCCCGCGAGCAGTACTTC CASSQSVAREQYF
TRBJ2-1 NA TRBV5-1 NA TGCGCCAGCACCCCGGTAGGGGCTTACAATGAGCAGTTCTTC CASTPVGAYNEQFF
TRBJ1-2 few TRBV4-1 TRBD1 TGCGCCAGCAGCCCTCGGGACAGGGGGGCTGGCTACACCTTC CASSPRDRGAGYTF
TRBJ2-7 NA TRBV4-1 TRBD1 TGCGCCAGCAGCCAATATTACGGACAGGGAGAAGTGCAGTACTTC CASSQYYGQGEVQYF
TRBJ2-5 NA TRBV30 TRBD2 TGTGCAGGCACTAGCGGGGGAGAGACCCAGTACTTC CAGTSGGETQYF
TRBJ2-1 once TRBV13 NA TGTGCCAGCAGCCCCGTTCTACTGAGCTCCTACAATGAGCAGTTCTTC CASSPVLLSSYNEQFF
TRBJ2-7 NA TRBV9 TRBD1 TGTGCCAGCAGCGTCAATCTGGGACAGGGGGGCGAGCAGTACTTC CASSVNLGQGGEQYF
TRBJ1-4 NA TRBV9 TRBD1 TGTGCCAGCAGCGTAGAGGGGGCTTTGGGTGAAAAACTGTTTTTT CASSVEGALGEKLFF
TRBJ2-1 NA TRBV6-5 NA TGTGCCAGCAGTCCCGGCGGAGACAATGAGCAGTTCTTC CASSPGGDNEQFF
TRBJ1-2 NA TRBV6-6 NA TGTGCCAGCAGTTACGGCGGGGTTGATGGCTACACCTTC CASSYGGVDGYTF
TRBJ2-7 NA TRBV4-3 TRBD2 TGCGCCAGCAGCCAAGATAGGGTCAGCGGGAGTATCGACGAGCAGTACTTC CASSQDRVSGSIDEQYF
TRBJ1-2 NA TRBV14 NA TGTGCCAGCAGCCAAGCCATCGAAGGGGCCGATGGCTACACCTTC CASSQAIEGADGYTF
TRBJ1-3 NA TRBV19 NA TGTGCCAGTTCTGTCCTCTCTGGAAACACCATATATTTT CASSVLSGNTIYF
TRBJ2-6 NA TRBV2 TRBD1 TGTGCCAGCAGTGGGGGACAGGTGGTCTCAGGGGCCAACGTCCTGACTTTC CASSGGQVVSGANVLTF
TRBJ2-7 NA TRBV7-2 TRBD1 TGTGCCAGCAGACGACCCGGGACAGGCACCTACGAGCAGTACTTC CASRRPGTGTYEQYF
TRBJ2-5 NA TRBV4-3 NA TGCGCCAGCGCGTCGGTGTACCAAGAGACCCAGTACTTC CASASVYQETQYF
TRBJ2-3 NA TRBV7-2 TRBD2 TGTGCCAGCAGCTTAATCGCGGGAGGGACAGATACGCAGTATTTT CASSLIAGGTDTQYF